The clone carrying this T cell receptor beta chain was seen a handful of times. The antigen remains undetermined. TCRdb reprocessed the RACE reads with MiXCR, giving one entry per CDR3 protein. Here the sample spans some 77,000 distinct CDR3 sequences, about a tenth being singletons. These data are taken from a study of human T cells and chemical hapten exposure. Whole-study context: Per-sample TCR yield variability stemmed mainly from small pooled library volume differences. The study, taken as a whole, reports: The number of TCRs above 1 in 1000 frequency did not change after DPC sensitization. A positive correlation with patch test score was found for PT1 expanded TCR counts.

Indicated time point: patch test 1, 2 weeks after DPC sensitization. Treatment described: therapeutic diphenylcyclopropenone sensitization with weekly scalp DPC. Every patch test was put on after a blood sample was taken. The CDR3 is 14 amino acids. The germline V and J ends were trimmed by 2 bases and 0 bases, with 8 bases remaining between them. The rearrangement uses TRBV12-3 or TRBV12-4 and TRBJ2-7; tentatively, D is TRBD1 or TRBD2 (5 bases each). This clonotype was sampled from a woman between 45 and 60 years old with alopecia areata. Some clones in this sample may be carry-over from other donors' samples. The input for sequencing was whole blood, taken in connection with sensitization to the hapten diphenylcyclopropenone (DPC). Here the CDR3 reads CASSLFGASYEQYF. The CDR3 DNA reads TGTGCCAGCAGTTTATTCGGGGCCTCCTACGAGCAGTACTTC.